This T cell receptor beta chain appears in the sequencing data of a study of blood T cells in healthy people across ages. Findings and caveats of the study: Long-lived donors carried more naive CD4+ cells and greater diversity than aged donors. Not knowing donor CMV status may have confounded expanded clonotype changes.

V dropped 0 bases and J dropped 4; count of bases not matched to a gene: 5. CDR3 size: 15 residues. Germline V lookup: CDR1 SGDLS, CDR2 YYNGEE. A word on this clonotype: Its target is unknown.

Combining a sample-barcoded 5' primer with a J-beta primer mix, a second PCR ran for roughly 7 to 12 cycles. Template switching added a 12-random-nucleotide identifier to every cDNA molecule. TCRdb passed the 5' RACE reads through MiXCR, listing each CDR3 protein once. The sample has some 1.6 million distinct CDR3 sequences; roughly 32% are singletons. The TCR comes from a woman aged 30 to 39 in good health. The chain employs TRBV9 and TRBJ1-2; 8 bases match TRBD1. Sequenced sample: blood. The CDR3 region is CASSVGSGTGYGYTF. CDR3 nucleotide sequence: TGTGCCAGCAGCGTAGGCTCAGGGACAGGCTATGGCTACACCTTC.